This T cell receptor (beta chain) is drawn from a study of immune evolution from preneoplasia to lung adenocarcinoma. Premalignant or tumor cells were enriched by macro-dissection after pathologic assessment. Only in-frame clones appear in the TCRdb table, and some are missing; sequencing was by immunoSEQ multiplex PCR. The sample has some 8,300 clones; about four fifths are singletons. Points from the study as a whole: From normal lung to invasive adenocarcinoma, top clone frequencies appeared to decrease. Later-stage lesions seemingly showed higher T cell density and diversity than normal lung.

With regard to this clone: The antigen remains unidentified.

The V gene's germline CDR1 is SEHNR and CDR2 FQNEAQ (reference sequence). The CDR3 extends over 13 amino acids. V was clipped by 4 bases and J by 1 base, with 7 bases between them. The receptor's source is a person between 50 and 69 years old with lung adenocarcinoma. The genes are TRBV7-9 and TRBJ2-5; a weak D match, TRBD2 (5 bases). Sample: FFPE invasive lung adenocarcinoma tissue. The DNA for the CDR3 is TGTGCCAGCAGCTGGGCGGGCCAAGAGACCCAGTACTTC. The encoded protein is CASSWAGQETQYF.